This TCR beta chain was sequenced during a study of T cell responses to AZD1222 COVID-19 vaccine. Study-wide findings and caveats: Baseline antibody screening turned up just a handful of seropositive AZD1222 recipients.

Per germline, CDR1 LNHNV and CDR2 YYDKDF (reference sequence). The CDR3 is 11 residues long. The germline V and J ends were trimmed by 5 bases and 9 bases, with 10 bases remaining between them. Sequencing was performed with immunoSEQ multiplex PCR; in TCRdb, only in-frame clones are kept and a portion is missing. Among around 100,000 clones listed, roughly nine tenths were seen once. A few counts support this clone. What it recognizes is unknown. This specimen was peripheral blood, taken 28 days after the second AZD1222 dose. The chain carries TRBV15 and TRBJ1-2, with D unresolved. The source is an adult who received the AZD1222 COVID-19 vaccine. The CDR3 sequence: CATSYSGRYTF. The CDR3 nucleotides read TGTGCCACCAGCTACAGTGGTCGCTACACCTTC.